This paragraph covers one T cell receptor beta chain sequence. Its antigen has not been determined. No base-level quality is on record; no much larger clone is a single base apart. Inclusive of the bounding cysteine and phenylalanine, the CDR3 is 17 residues long. Only CDR3 DNA remains: 51 bases, in frame from the first base. Ends trimmed: V by 4 bases, J by 2 bases; bases unmatched to a gene: 12. CDR1 and CDR2 (SGHDT, YYEEEE) derive from the germline V gene. This record belongs to a study of CD8 T cells in ankylosing spondylitis (dated by TCRdb to 2016 to 2017). Context from the whole study: T cell receptor beta repertoires were profiled in healthy donors and ankylosing spondylitis patients so that disease-linked TCR variants could be found. In total, the full study cohort was made up of roughly 110 healthy donors and 25 to 30 ankylosing spondylitis patients. Peripheral blood was sampled, and synovial fluid was also collected from ankylosing spondylitis patients.

Sequencing used an Illumina HiSeq 2500. Quantitative 5'-RACE with molecular barcodes was used to prepare TCR beta libraries. Per the source publication's procedure: To identify disease-linked TCR variants, a new computational method was used, one built on a probabilistic model of VDJ rearrangement. TCRdb passed the public sequencing reads through fastp at Q25 and MiXCR, retaining productive beta sequences. Rows are combined by CDR3 protein, so each entry shows the most common genes and DNA. These V and J calls are TCRdb output, not the study's own analysis. For this sample there are some 400,000 distinct CDR3 sequences; about 22% appear just once. The ten largest make up approximately 15% of the sample. Results the study describes overall, beyond this receptor: The disease-linked clones had a CD8+ phenotype and were found at relatively low frequencies in peripheral blood. Significant enrichment of the disease-linked clones was reported in matched synovial fluid samples from ankylosing spondylitis patients. Some of the motif variants had been reported before in the synovial fluid and blood of reactive arthritis patients, a finding that suggests common disease-initiation mechanisms. Blood from ankylosing spondylitis patients appeared to be characterized by a TCR beta motif made up of seven or eight highly homologous amino acid variants.

The specimen was blood, either unsorted or a sorted T cell fraction (not recorded which). The V gene is TRBV5-6 and the J gene is TRBJ1-3, with 7 junctional bases fitting TRBD1. The sequence was collected from a male donor with ankylosing spondylitis. CDR3 region: CASSLLGQRFPGNTIYF. The bases read TGTGCCAGCAGCCTTCTGGGACAGAGGTTCCCTGGAAACACCATATATTTT. Here the CDR3 is joined to the reference TRBV5-6 and TRBJ1-3 genes, and the full variable domain is: DAGVTQSPTHLIKTRGQQVTLRCSPKSGHDTVSWYQQALGQGPQFIFQYYEEEERQRGNFPDRFSGHQFPNYSSELNVNALLLGDSALYLCASSLLGQRFPGNTIYFGEGSWLTVV.